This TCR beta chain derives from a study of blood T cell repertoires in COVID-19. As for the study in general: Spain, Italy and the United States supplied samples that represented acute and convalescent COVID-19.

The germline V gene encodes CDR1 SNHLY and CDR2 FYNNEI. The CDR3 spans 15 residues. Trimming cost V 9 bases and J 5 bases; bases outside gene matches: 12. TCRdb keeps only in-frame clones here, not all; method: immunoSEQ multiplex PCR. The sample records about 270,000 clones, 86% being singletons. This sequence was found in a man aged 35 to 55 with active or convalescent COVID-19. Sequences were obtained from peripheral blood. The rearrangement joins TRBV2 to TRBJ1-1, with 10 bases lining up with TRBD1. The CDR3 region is CARTGQGRDGTEAFF. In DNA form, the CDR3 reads TGTGCCAGGACGGGACAGGGGAGAGATGGTACTGAAGCTTTCTTT.